This T cell receptor beta chain was obtained from a study of cytomegalovirus exposure and HLA in healthy donors. The PCR ran on 60 Vbeta and 13 Jbeta primers. The data were produced by immunoSEQ multiplex PCR, yet TCRdb's version contains in-frame clones alone and is incomplete. The table includes over 100,000 clones, about 9.2% detected once. The V gene's germline CDR1 is SGHAT and CDR2 FQNNGV. Trimming removed 1 base from V and 4 bases from J; junction bases left unmatched: 8. This CDR3 has 16 amino acids. This clone was seen more than once but under ten times. The antigen remains undetermined. Study results and limitations: The study reported that TCR beta sequences accurately predicted HLA-A and HLA-B alleles in most subjects. Common viral pathogens seemed to be connected with several of the most significant clusters, according to a later analysis.

Sequencing was done on a sample of PBMCs. This chain uses TRBV11-2 with TRBJ2-3; 7 bases fit TRBD2. This receptor was taken from a woman aged 40-49 years in good health and CMV-seropositive. The CDR3 spells CASSLVPGRVADTQYF. CDR3 in DNA: TGTGCCAGCAGCTTAGTTCCAGGGAGGGTAGCAGATACGCAGTATTTT.